These T cell receptor beta chains were read from a single sample in a study of cytomegalovirus exposure and HLA in healthy donors. Sequenced by immunoSEQ multiplex PCR; TCRdb stores in-frame clones only, minus some. The sample records fewer than 95,000 clones, roughly 79% being singletons. The sequencing input was PBMCs. These receptors all stem from a man aged 25-40 years in good health and CMV-seronegative. CDR3s include the opening cysteine and the closing phenylalanine or tryptophan. The D gene is left open where the match is weak. Only part of the rows carry a size: once, few, many, or a class if the clone is expanded.

TRBD1 | NA | TRBJ1-2 | TRBV5-1 | TGCGCCAGCAGTAGAGAGGGGGCATATGGCTACACCTTC | CASSREGAYGYTF
NA | NA | TRBJ1-2 | TRBV7-8 | TGTGCCAGCAGCTTAGATTACAGTACTAACTATGGCTACACCTTC | CASSLDYSTNYGYTF
NA | NA | TRBJ2-2 | TRBV9 | TGTGCCAGCAGCGTAGTTCCAGAATCGAACACCGGGGAGCTGTTTTTT | CASSVVPESNTGELFF
NA | NA | TRBJ2-2 | TRBV19 | TGTGCCAGTACCCCAGGGTTAGGTGGGGAGCTGTTTTTT | CASTPGLGGELFF
TRBD1 | NA | TRBJ1-3 | TRBV7-9 | TGTGCCAGCAGCTTAGCTTACCGGGACAGCTCTGGAAACACCATATATTTT | CASSLAYRDSSGNTIYF
NA | NA | TRBJ2-1 | TRBV4-2 | TGTGCCAGCAGCCAAGACCCTCCCGGGGGACAGTACTACAATGAGCAGTTCTTC | CASSQDPPGGQYYNEQFF
TRBD2 | NA | TRBJ2-1 | TRBV11-2 | TGTGCCAGCAGCGGAGAGGGGCTAGCGGGAGTTTATGAGCAGTTCTTC | CASSGEGLAGVYEQFF
NA | NA | TRBJ2-3 | TRBV10-3 | TGTGCCATCAGTGAAGATGCAGGAATTACAGATACGCAGTATTTT | CAISEDAGITDTQYF
NA | NA | TRBJ2-7 | TRBV7-3 | TGTGCCAGCAGCTTAAGACAGGAACACGAGCAGTACTTC | CASSLRQEHEQYF
TRBD2 | NA | TRBJ2-1 | TRBV7-6 | TGTGCCAGCAGCTTACCCCAGACAGGGGGGACTAGCGGGAGGGTTGGTGAGCAGTTCTTC | CASSLPQTGGTSGRVGEQFF
NA | NA | TRBJ1-2 | TRBV6-5 | TGTGCCAGCAGTTACTCGAGCGGGGGGAACTATGGCTACACCTTC | CASSYSSGGNYGYTF
NA | NA | TRBJ1-2 | TRBV27 | TGTGCCAGCAGTCCCGAACAGGAACCAAGGCATGGCTACACCTTC | CASSPEQEPRHGYTF
TRBD1 | NA | TRBJ2-1 | TRBV6-1 | TGTGCCAGCGTGACAGGGAATGAGCAGTTCTTC | CASVTGNEQFF
TRBD2 | NA | TRBJ2-7 | TRBV4-2 | TGTGCCAGCAGTGTCGGACTAGCGGTGTTGTACGAGCAGTACTTC | CASSVGLAVLYEQYF
TRBD2 | NA | TRBJ2-1 | TRBV10-1 | TGCGCCAGCAGTGGCCCCGGGACTAGCGGGAGGCTTGAGCAGTTCTTC | CASSGPGTSGRLEQFF
TRBD1 | NA | TRBJ1-4 | TRBV13 | TGTGCCAGCAGCTCCGGGACAGGGGTCCCTCCAGCGTTTTTT | CASSSGTGVPPAFF
TRBD1 | NA | TRBJ2-1 | TRBV11-1 | TGTGCCAGCAGCATTAGACAGGGTGGTGGTGAGCAGTTCTTC | CASSIRQGGGEQFF
NA | NA | TRBJ1-2 | TRBV7-6 | TGTGCCAGCAGTTCGATGGCGGCGGGGAGTGGCTGCACCTTC | CASSSMAAGSGCTF
NA | NA | TRBJ1-2 | TRBV15 | TGTGCCACCAGCAGAGAGGCAGGGAGGTCTGGCTACACCTTC | CATSREAGRSGYTF
NA | once | TRBJ2-1 | TRBV11-3 | TGTGCCAGCAGCCTCACAGGGACCGGCAATGAGCAGTTCTTC | CASSLTGTGNEQFF
NA | NA | TRBJ1-2 | TRBV6-1 | TGTGCCAGCAGAGATAACAGGGAAATAGACTATGGCTACACCTTC | CASRDNREIDYGYTF
TRBD1 | NA | TRBJ1-5 | TRBV4-2 | TGTGCCAGCAGCTCGACAGGGAAACAACTCAATCAGCCCCAGCATTTT | CASSSTGKQLNQPQHF
NA | NA | TRBJ1-5 | TRBV13 | TGTGCCAGCAGCTTAGGGAGGGGCAATCAGCCCCAGCATTTT | CASSLGRGNQPQHF
TRBD1 | NA | TRBJ1-2 | TRBV19 | TGTGCCAGTAGTGTAGGGGACAGGGGGCGGCGGAACTATGGCTACACCTTC | CASSVGDRGRRNYGYTF
TRBD1 | NA | TRBJ2-1 | TRBV5-1 | TGCGCCAGCAGCTTGGTGGGACAGGGTATCCCCAATGAGCAGTTCTTC | CASSLVGQGIPNEQFF
TRBD2 | NA | TRBJ2-2 | TRBV11-3 | TGTGCCAGCAGCTTAAGGCGGGGCAGCGGGAGGATCACCGGGGAGCTGTTTTTT | CASSLRRGSGRITGELFF
TRBD1 | NA | TRBJ1-1 | TRBV19 | TGTGCCACCCGGACAGGGGGCGCATCTGAAGCTTTCTTT | CATRTGGASEAFF
NA | once | TRBJ1-2 | TRBV19 | TGTGCCAGTAGTATTCTTGGGCAGAATACTAACTATGGCTACACCTTC | CASSILGQNTNYGYTF